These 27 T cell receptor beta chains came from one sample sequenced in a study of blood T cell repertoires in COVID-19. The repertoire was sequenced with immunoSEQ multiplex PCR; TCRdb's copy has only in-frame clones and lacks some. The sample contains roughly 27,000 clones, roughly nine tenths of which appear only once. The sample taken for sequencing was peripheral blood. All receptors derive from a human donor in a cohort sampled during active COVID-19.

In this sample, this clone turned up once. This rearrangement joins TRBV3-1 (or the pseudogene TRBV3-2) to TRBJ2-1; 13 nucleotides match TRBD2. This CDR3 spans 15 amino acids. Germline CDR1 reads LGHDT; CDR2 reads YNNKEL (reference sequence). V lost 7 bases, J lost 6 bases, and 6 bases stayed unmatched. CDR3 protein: CASTRTSGGFNEQFF. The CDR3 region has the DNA TGTGCCAGCACCAGGACTAGCGGGGGATTCAATGAGCAGTTCTTC.

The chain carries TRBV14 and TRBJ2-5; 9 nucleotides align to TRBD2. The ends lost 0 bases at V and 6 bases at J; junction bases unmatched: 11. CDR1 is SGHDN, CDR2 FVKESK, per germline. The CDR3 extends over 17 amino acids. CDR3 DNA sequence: TGTGCCAGCAGCCAAGATAAAGGGCTAGCGGGGCTTAAGACCCAGTACTTC. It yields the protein CASSQDKGLAGLKTQYF.

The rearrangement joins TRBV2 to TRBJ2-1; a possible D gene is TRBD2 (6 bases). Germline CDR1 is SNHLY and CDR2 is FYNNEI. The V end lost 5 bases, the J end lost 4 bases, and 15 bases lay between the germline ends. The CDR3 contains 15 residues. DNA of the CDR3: TGTGCCAGCAGTCCGGGGCTAGCGATGTACAATGAGCAGTTCTTC. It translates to CASSPGLAMYNEQFF.

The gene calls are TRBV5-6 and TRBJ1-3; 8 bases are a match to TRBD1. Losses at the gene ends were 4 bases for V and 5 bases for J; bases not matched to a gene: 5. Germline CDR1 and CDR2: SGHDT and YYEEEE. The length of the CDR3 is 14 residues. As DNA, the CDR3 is TGTGCCAGCAGCCAGGGGGCTTGGAGAAACACCATATATTTT. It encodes CASSQGAWRNTIYF.

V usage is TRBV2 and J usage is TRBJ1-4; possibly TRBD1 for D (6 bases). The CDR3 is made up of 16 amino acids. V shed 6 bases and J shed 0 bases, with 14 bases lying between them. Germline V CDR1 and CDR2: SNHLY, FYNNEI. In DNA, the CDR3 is TGTGCCAGCAGCCTGAGACAGGTTGCAACTAATGAAAAACTGTTTTTT. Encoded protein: CASSLRQVATNEKLFF.

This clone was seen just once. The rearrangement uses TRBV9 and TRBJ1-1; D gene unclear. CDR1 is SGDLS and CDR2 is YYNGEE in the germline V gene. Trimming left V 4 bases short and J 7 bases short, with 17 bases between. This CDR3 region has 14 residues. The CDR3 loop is CASSQGRRGDEAFF. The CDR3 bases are TGTGCCAGCAGCCAAGGTCGGCGCGGGGATGAAGCTTTCTTT. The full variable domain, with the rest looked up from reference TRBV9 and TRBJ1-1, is DSGVTQTPKHLITATGQRVTLRCSPRSGDLSVYWYQQSLDQGLQFLIQYYNGEERAKGNILERFSAQQFPDLHSELNLSSLELGDSALYFCASSQGRRGDEAFFGQGTRLTVV.

The CDR3 reads CASSRESGGSTDTQYF. CDR3 nucleotide sequence: TGTGCCAGCTCACGGGAGAGCGGGGGCTCCACAGATACGCAGTATTTT. The V call is TRBV18, the J call TRBJ2-3; 8 bases agree with TRBD2. Trimming removed 4 bases from V and 2 bases from J; junction bases left unmatched: 8. Per the germline V gene, CDR1 is KGHSH and CDR2 is LQKENI. This CDR3 spans 16 amino acids.

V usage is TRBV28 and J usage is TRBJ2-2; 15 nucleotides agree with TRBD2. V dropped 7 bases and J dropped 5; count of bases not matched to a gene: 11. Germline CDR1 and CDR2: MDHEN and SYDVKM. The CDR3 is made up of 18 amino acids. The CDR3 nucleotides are TGTGCCAGCAAACTCGGACTAGCGGGGGGGCGTGCTACCGGGGAGCTGTTTTTT. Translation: CASKLGLAGGRATGELFF.

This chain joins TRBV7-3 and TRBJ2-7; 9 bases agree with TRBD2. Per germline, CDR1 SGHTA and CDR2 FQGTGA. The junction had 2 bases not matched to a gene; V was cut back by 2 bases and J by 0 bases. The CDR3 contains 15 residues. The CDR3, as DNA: TGTGCCAGCAGCTTAGGAGCGGGGGGCTCCTACGAGCAGTACTTC. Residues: CASSLGAGGSYEQYF.

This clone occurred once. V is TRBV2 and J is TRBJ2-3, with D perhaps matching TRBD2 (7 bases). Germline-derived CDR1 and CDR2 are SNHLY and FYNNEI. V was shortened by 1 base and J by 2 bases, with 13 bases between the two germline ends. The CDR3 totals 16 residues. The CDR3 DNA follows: TGTGCCAGCAGTGAAGGGACGGGGGGCAACACAGATACGCAGTATTTT. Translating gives CASSEGTGGNTDTQYF.

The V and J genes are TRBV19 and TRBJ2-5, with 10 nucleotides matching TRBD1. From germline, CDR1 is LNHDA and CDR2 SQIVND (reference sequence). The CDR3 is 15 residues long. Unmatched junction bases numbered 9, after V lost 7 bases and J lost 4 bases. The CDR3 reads CASKPGTGEGETQYF. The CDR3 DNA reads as TGTGCCAGTAAACCCGGGACAGGGGAAGGAGAGACCCAGTACTTC.

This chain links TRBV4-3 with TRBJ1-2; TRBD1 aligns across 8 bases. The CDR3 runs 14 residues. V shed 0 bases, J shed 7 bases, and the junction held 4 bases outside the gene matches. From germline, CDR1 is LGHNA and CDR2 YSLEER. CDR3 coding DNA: TGCGCCAGCAGCCAAGATTCAGGGGGCTTTGGCTACACCTTC. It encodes CASSQDSGGFGYTF.

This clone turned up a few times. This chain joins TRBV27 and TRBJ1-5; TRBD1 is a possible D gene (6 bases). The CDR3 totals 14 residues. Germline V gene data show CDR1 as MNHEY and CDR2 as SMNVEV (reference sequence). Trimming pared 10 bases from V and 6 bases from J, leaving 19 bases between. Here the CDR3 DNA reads TGTGCCACAAGGGGGGGAGGGTCGAGTCAGCCCCAGCATTTT. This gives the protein CATRGGGSSQPQHF.

CDR3 sequence reads: CASSSLDRDEQYF. In DNA, the CDR3 is TGTGCCAGCAGCTCGCTAGACAGGGACGAGCAGTACTTC. V and J are TRBV7-2 and TRBJ2-7; TRBD1 matches 7 bases. This CDR3 region has 13 residues. J was trimmed by 5 bases and V by 4 bases; bases with no gene match: 5. CDR1 and CDR2 from the germline V gene are SGHTA and FQGNSA.

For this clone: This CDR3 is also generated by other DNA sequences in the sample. In DNA form, the CDR3 reads TGTGCCAGTAGTCCCGGGACAGGCCCCTACGAGCAGTACTTC. Amino acid sequence: CASSPGTGPYEQYF. The rearrangement joins TRBV19 to TRBJ2-7; 8 bases match TRBD1. Germline CDR1 and CDR2: LNHDA and SQIVND (reference sequence). Losses at the gene ends were 5 bases for V and 2 bases for J; bases not matched to a gene: 5. The CDR3 is made up of 14 amino acids.

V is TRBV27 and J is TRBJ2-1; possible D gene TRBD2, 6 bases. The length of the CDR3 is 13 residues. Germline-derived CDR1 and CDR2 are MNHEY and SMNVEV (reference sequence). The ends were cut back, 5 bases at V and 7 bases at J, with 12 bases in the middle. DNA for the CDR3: TGTGCCAGCAGTCCTATGACTAGGAATGAGCAGTTCTTC. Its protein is CASSPMTRNEQFF.

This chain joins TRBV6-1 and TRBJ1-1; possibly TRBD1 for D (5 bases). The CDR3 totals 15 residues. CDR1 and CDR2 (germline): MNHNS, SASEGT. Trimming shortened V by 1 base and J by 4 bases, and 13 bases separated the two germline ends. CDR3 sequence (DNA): TGTGCCAGCAGTGAAGTTGACCAGGGTCCCACTGAAGCTTTCTTT. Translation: CASSEVDQGPTEAFF.

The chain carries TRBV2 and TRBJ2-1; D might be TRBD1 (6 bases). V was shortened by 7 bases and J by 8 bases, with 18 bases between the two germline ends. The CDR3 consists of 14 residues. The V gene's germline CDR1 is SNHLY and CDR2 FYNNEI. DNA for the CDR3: TGTGCCAGCAATGGGCAGGGGAAGGTCGATGAGCAGTTCTTC. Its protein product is CASNGQGKVDEQFF.

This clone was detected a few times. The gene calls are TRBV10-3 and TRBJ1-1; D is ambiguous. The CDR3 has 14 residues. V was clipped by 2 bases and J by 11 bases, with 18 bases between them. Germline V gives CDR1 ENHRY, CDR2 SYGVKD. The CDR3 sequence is CAISEPGEALEAFF. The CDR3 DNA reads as TGTGCCATCAGTGAGCCCGGGGAGGCCTTAGAGGCTTTCTTT.

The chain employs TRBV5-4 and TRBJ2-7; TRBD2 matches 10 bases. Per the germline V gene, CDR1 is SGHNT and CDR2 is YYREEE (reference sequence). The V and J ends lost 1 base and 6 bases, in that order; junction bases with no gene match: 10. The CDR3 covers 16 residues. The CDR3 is CASSLWGSGGLGEQYF. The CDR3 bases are TGTGCCAGCAGCTTGTGGGGTAGCGGGGGGCTGGGCGAGCAGTACTTC.

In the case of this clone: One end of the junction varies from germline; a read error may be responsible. CDR3 region: CVSVYATRYEQYF. The CDR3 DNA sequence: TGTGTCAGCGTCTACGCTACCCGCTACGAGCAGTACTTC. V usage is TRBV11-3 and J usage is TRBJ2-7, with D unclear. This CDR3 comprises 13 residues. CDR1 is SGHNT, CDR2 YENEEA, per germline.

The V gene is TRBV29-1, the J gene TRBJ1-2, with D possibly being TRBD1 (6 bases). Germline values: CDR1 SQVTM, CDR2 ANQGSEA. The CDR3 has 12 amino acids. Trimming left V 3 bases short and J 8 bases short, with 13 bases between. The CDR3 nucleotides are TGCAGCGTTGAGGCAGGGGTTGGAGGCTACACCTTC. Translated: CSVEAGVGGYTF.

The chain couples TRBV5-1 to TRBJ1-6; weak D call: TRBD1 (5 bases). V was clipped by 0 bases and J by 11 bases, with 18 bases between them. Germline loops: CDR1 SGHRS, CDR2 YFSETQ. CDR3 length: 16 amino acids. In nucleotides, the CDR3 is TGCGCCAGCAGCTTGGAGGGCACCGGGGGGTATCCACCCCTCCACTTT. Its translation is CASSLEGTGGYPPLHF.

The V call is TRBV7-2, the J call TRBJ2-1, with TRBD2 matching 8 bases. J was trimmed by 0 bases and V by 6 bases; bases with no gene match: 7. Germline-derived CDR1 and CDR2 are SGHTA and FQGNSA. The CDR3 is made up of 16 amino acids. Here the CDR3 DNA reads TGTGCCAGCAGGTCCCGGGGGGGCCTCTCCTACAATGAGCAGTTCTTC. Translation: CASRSRGGLSYNEQFF.

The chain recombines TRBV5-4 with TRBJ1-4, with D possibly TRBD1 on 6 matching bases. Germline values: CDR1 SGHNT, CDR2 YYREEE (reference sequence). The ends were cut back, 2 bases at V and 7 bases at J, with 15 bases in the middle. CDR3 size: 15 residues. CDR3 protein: CASSFHVTGSEKLFF. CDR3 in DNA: TGTGCCAGCAGCTTTCATGTCACAGGGAGTGAAAAACTGTTTTTT.

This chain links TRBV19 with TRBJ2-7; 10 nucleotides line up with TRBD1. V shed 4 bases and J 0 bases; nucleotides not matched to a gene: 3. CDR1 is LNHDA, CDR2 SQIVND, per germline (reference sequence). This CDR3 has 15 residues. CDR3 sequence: CASSKDRGSSYEQYF. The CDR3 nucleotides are TGTGCCAGTAGTAAGGACAGGGGGAGCTCCTACGAGCAGTACTTC.

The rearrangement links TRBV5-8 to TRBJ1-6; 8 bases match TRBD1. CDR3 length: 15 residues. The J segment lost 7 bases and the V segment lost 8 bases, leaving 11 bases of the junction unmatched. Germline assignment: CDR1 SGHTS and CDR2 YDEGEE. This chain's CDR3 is CASHRQGMINSPLHF. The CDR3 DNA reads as TGTGCCAGTCACAGACAGGGGATGATAAATTCACCCCTCCACTTT.